The sequence of this T cell receptor beta chain was determined in a study of a mutant IDH1 vaccine in newly diagnosed glioma. Trimming left V 0 bases short and J 4 bases short, with 12 bases between. CDR1 is SGHDT and CDR2 is YYEEEE in the germline V gene. This CDR3 contains 15 residues. Using immunoSEQ multiplex PCR, the repertoire was profiled, and TCRdb retains in-frame clones only, with some absent. The repertoire includes 85,000 to 100,000 clones, around three quarters of them detected once, and roughly 7% sits in the top ten. The time point here: baseline, week 1 (first vaccination visit). Documented treatment: pre-vaccination baseline after standard-of-care therapy.

The J gene is TRBJ2-3, the V gene TRBV5-6; D possibly corresponds to TRBD2 (5 bases). The sequencing here drew on PBMCs, taken from a glioma patient treated with radiotherapy, temozolomide or both. The TCR comes from a man aged 35 to 55 with glioma. For the CDR3, the DNA is TGTGCCAGCAGCTTGGCGAGTGGGAGCGCAGATACGCAGTATTTT. Translation gives CASSLASGSADTQYF.